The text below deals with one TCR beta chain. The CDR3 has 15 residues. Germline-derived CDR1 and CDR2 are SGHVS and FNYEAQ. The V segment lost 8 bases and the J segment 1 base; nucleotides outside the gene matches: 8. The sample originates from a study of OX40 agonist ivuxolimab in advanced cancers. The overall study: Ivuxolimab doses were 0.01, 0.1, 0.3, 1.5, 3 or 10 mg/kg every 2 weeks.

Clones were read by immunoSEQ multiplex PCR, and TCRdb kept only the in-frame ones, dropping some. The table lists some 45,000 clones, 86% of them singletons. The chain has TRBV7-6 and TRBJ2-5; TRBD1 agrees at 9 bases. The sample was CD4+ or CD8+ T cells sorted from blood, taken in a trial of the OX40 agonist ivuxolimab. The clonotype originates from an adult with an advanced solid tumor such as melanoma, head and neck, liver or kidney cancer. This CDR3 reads CASLNPGQGQETQYF. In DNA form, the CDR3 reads TGTGCCAGCCTTAATCCGGGACAGGGCCAAGAGACCCAGTACTTC.